These T cell receptor beta chains were read from a single sample in a study of T cell responses to AZD1222 COVID-19 vaccine. The assay was immunoSEQ multiplex PCR, and TCRdb's table has in-frame clones only and misses some. The sample gives 110,000 to 150,000 clones, 75% to 90% of which show up once; roughly 7.3% is in the top ten. The source was peripheral blood, collected on day 0 of AZD1222 vaccination. These receptor sequences come from an adult in good health. The CDR3 runs from the conserved cysteine through the conserved F or W. D genes are given only for firm matches. Some rows mark clone size as missing; the rest say once, few, many or name a class of expanded clone.

D	V	size	J	CDR3	DNA
-	TRBV6-5	-	TRBJ1-5	CASSLGADQPQHF	TGTGCCAGCAGTTTGGGGGCGGATCAGCCCCAGCATTTT
-	TRBV4-1	-	TRBJ1-1	CASSQVTNTEAFF	TGCGCCAGCAGCCAAGTTACGAACACTGAAGCTTTCTTT
-	TRBV6-1	-	TRBJ1-5	CASSEQGTISNQPQHF	TGTGCCAGCAGTGAACAGGGAACAATAAGCAATCAGCCCCAGCATTTT
-	TRBV7-9	few	TRBJ1-1	CASSYYTSPLNTEAFF	TGTGCCAGCAGCTACTATACCTCACCTTTGAACACTGAAGCTTTCTTT
-	TRBV18	-	TRBJ1-1	CASSFDRGFTEAFF	TGTGCCAGCTCATTTGACAGAGGATTCACTGAAGCTTTCTTT
TRBD1	TRBV19	-	TRBJ1-5	CASTPGQGALYSNQPQHF	TGTGCCAGCACTCCGGGACAGGGGGCCCTTTATAGCAATCAGCCCCAGCATTTT
-	TRBV27	-	TRBJ2-6	CASSAPSSGANVLTF	TGTGCCAGCAGTGCACCTAGCTCTGGGGCCAACGTCCTGACTTTC
-	TRBV5-1	-	TRBJ1-4	CASSFRGGDEKLFF	TGCGCCAGCAGCTTCAGGGGAGGGGATGAAAAACTGTTTTTT
-	TRBV7-7	-	TRBJ2-2	CASSLRAGRLTGELFF	TGTGCTAGCAGCCTCCGGGCGGGACGGCTCACCGGGGAGCTGTTTTTT
-	TRBV15	-	TRBJ2-7	CATRGLARGVSYEQYF	TGTGCCACCAGGGGGCTGGCTAGAGGGGTTTCCTACGAGCAGTACTTC
-	TRBV7-6	-	TRBJ1-3	CASSLHWDNSYSGNTIYF	TGTGCCAGCAGCTTACATTGGGACAACTCATACTCTGGAAACACCATATATTTT
TRBD1	TRBV27	-	TRBJ2-2	CAVQGTGELFF	TGTGCCGTACAGGGGACCGGGGAGCTGTTTTTT
TRBD1	TRBV4-1	-	TRBJ1-5	CASSPRGGQVGQPQHF	TGCGCCAGCAGCCCGCGTGGGGGACAGGTTGGCCAGCCCCAGCATTTT